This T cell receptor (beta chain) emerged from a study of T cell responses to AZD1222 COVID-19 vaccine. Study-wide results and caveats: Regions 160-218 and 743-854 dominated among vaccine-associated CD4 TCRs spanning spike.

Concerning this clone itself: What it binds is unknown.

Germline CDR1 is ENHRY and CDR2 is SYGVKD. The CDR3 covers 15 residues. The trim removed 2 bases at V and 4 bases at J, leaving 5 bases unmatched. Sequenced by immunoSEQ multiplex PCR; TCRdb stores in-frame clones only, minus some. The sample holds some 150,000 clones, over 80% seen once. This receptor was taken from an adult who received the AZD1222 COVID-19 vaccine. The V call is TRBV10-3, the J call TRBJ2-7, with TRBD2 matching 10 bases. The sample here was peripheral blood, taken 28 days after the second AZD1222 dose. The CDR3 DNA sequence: TGTGCCATCAGTGAGAGGACTAGCGGAGGGTACGAGCAGTACTTC. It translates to CAISERTSGGYEQYF.